Listed below are T cell receptor beta chains from one sample, sequenced in a study of long-term antiretroviral therapy in people with HIV. TCRdb's table, derived via immunoSEQ multiplex PCR, lists solely in-frame clones and lacks some. Of fewer than 35,000 clones in the sample, about 80% are singletons; the top ten hold 6.5% to 9.5%. The specimen comprised unsorted PBMCs, sampled 0.4 years before starting antiretroviral therapy. These receptors all come from a man aged 18-30 years with HIV. CDR3s include the opening cysteine and the closing phenylalanine or tryptophan. A D gene is named only where the DNA matches it firmly. Clone size is not always given. Where it is, it says once, few, many or a class for expanded clones.

TRBV6-5	TRBJ1-2	.	.	TGTGCCAGCGGACCCCTCGGGACCGAGTCTCTCGGGGACACCTTC	CASGPLGTESLGDTF
TRBV5-8	TRBJ1-2	.	TRBD1	TGTGCCAGCAGCTCCCAACCCGGGACAGTGGGGGGCTACACCTTC	CASSSQPGTVGGYTF
TRBV5-4	TRBJ2-3	.	.	TGTGCCAGCAGCCCAACCCCGGGAACCAGCACAGATACGCAGTATTTT	CASSPTPGTSTDTQYF
TRBV7-2	TRBJ2-3	.	TRBD2	TGTGCCAGCAGCTTAGCGGGGGGGAGCACAGATACGCAGTATTTT	CASSLAGGSTDTQYF
TRBV6-1	TRBJ1-2	.	.	TGTGCCAGCAGTGAAACACTTGAGAGGTATGGCTACACCTTC	CASSETLERYGYTF
TRBV5-1	TRBJ1-3	.	.	TGCGCCAGCAGCTTGTCGGGGGGGCCCTCTGGAAACACCATATATTTT	CASSLSGGPSGNTIYF
TRBV5-8	TRBJ2-3	.	.	TGTGCCAGCAGCTTGCCTAAAGTAATAGATACGCAGTATTTT	CASSLPKVIDTQYF
TRBV7-9	TRBJ1-1	.	.	TGTGCCAGCAGCCTCCCGAGCGCTGAAGCTTTCTTT	CASSLPSAEAFF
TRBV27	TRBJ2-5	.	.	TGTGCCAGCAGTTTAGGAGTCGGTCAAACCCAGTACTTC	CASSLGVGQTQYF
TRBV18	TRBJ2-1	.	TRBD2	TGTGCCAGCTCACCACAGACTAGCAAAAATGAGCAGTTCTTC	CASSPQTSKNEQFF
TRBV7-9	TRBJ1-2	.	.	TGTGCCAGCAGCTTGGGGGGCGGAAACTATGGCTACACCTTC	CASSLGGGNYGYTF
TRBV18	TRBJ2-1	few	.	TGTGCCAGCTCATCACGGTGGGGGGCCGGGGCGCAGTTCTTC	CASSSRWGAGAQFF
TRBV20-1	TRBJ1-1	.	.	TGCAGTGCTAGTTACAGGATCGCAGCTTTCTTT	CSASYRIAAFF
TRBV18	TRBJ2-1	once	TRBD2	TGTGCCAGCGGCACCACCGCGGGAGTAGCATACAATGAGCAGTTCTTC	CASGTTAGVAYNEQFF
TRBV5-6	TRBJ1-3	.	.	TGTGCCAGCAGCTTTCCATTGGCGGACGGAGGAAACACCATATATTTT	CASSFPLADGGNTIYF
TRBV15	TRBJ2-1	once	TRBD2	TGTGCCACCAGCAGAGATCGGACTAGCGGGAGCAATGAGCAGTTCTTC	CATSRDRTSGSNEQFF
TRBV28	TRBJ1-1	.	.	TGTGCCAGCAGTTTACGTCAGGTAATTAACACTGAAGCTTTCTTT	CASSLRQVINTEAFF
TRBV7-7	TRBJ2-3	.	TRBD2	TGTGCTAGCAGCTTTGGGGGAGGGCCGACAGATACGCAGTATTTT	CASSFGGGPTDTQYF
TRBV4-2	TRBJ2-7	.	.	TGTGCCAGCAGCCAAGAGCAGGCTGAGCAGTACTTC	CASSQEQAEQYF
TRBV7-2	TRBJ2-1	.	.	TGTGCCAGCAGCCATCTGGGGGGTGGGGTTGAGCAGTTCTTC	CASSHLGGGVEQFF
TRBV19	TRBJ2-1	.	.	TGTGCCAGTAAGGGGGGAGGGCCCTACAATGAGCAGTTCTTC	CASKGGGPYNEQFF
TRBV4-1	TRBJ2-7	.	.	TGCGCCAGCAGCCAAGTGGGTCGAGGGCCCGCCTACGAGCAGTACTTC	CASSQVGRGPAYEQYF
TRBV19	TRBJ1-5	.	.	TGTGCCAGTAGTATCGAAGTTTATAGCAATCAGCCCCAGCATTTT	CASSIEVYSNQPQHF
TRBV6-1	TRBJ1-1	.	.	TGTGCCAGTAGACAGACCCTCGGGGCTTTCTTT	CASRQTLGAFF
TRBV2	TRBJ2-7	few	.	TGTGCCAGCATCGTGGGTTACGAGCAGTACTTC	CASIVGYEQYF
TRBV7-2	TRBJ2-5	.	.	TGTGCCAGCAGCTTAGGTGGGGGGCCCCAAGAGACCCAGTACTTC	CASSLGGGPQETQYF
TRBV7-9	TRBJ2-7	.	TRBD1	TGTGCCAGCAGCCCCGAACGGCTCAGAGCAGGGGGCGCGTCCTACGAGCAGTACTTC	CASSPERLRAGGASYEQYF
TRBV7-2	TRBJ2-7	.	TRBD2	TGTGCCAGCAGCCCCGGGGGGGGCGATTTCTACGAGCAGTACTTC	CASSPGGGDFYEQYF
TRBV19	TRBJ2-7	few	TRBD1	TGTGCCAGTAGTACGACTAAGCTGGGACAGGGGGGTTACGAGCAGTACTTC	CASSTTKLGQGGYEQYF
TRBV27	TRBJ2-7	.	TRBD1	TGTGCCAGCAGTACAGGACGGACAGGTGTCGTCGAGCAGTACTTC	CASSTGRTGVVEQYF
TRBV5-6	TRBJ2-3	.	.	TGTGCCAGCAGCTCGGGACTGGGCACAGATACGCAGTATTTT	CASSSGLGTDTQYF
TRBV20-1	TRBJ1-2	.	.	TGCAGTGCTAGATTCCGGGAGGGCTACACCTTC	CSARFREGYTF
TRBV2	TRBJ1-5	.	.	TGTGCCAGCAGCAAAGCCGGGGCACGCAATCAGCCCCAGCATTTT	CASSKAGARNQPQHF
TRBV4-1	TRBJ2-5	.	.	TGCGCCAGCAGCCAAGATAGGATCGAGCCTCAAGAGACCCAGTACTTC	CASSQDRIEPQETQYF
TRBV19	TRBJ1-1	.	.	TGTGCCAGTAGTAGCCAAACAAGGAACACTGAAGCTTTCTTT	CASSSQTRNTEAFF
TRBV18	TRBJ1-2	.	TRBD1	TGTGCCAGCTCACCCCGACAGGGGGAGGGCTATGGCTACACCTTC	CASSPRQGEGYGYTF
TRBV27	TRBJ2-3	.	TRBD2	TGTGCCAGCAGTCCCGGATCTAGCGGGGGCCGCACAGATACGCAGTATTTT	CASSPGSSGGRTDTQYF
TRBV4-3	TRBJ2-2	once	.	TGCGCCAGCAGCCCAGGGGCCGGGGAGCTGTTTTTT	CASSPGAGELFF
TRBV9	TRBJ2-1	.	TRBD2	TGTGCCAGCAGCCCTTCTGGCGGGAGAGTCTACAATGAGCAGTTCTTC	CASSPSGGRVYNEQFF
TRBV7-2	TRBJ2-7	once	.	TGTGCCAGCAGCCCCGTAGCGGTCCCATACTACGAGCAGTACTTC	CASSPVAVPYYEQYF
TRBV7-2	TRBJ1-1	once	.	TGTGCCAGCGGCCCAGGGAATAGAAACACTGAAGCTTTCTTT	CASGPGNRNTEAFF
TRBV27	TRBJ2-7	.	TRBD1	TGTGCCAGCAGTTGGGGACAGGGCTACGAGCAGTACTTC	CASSWGQGYEQYF
TRBV7-6	TRBJ1-4	.	.	TGTGCCAGCACCAGATCGGCGGGCCATAATGAAAAACTGTTTTTT	CASTRSAGHNEKLFF
TRBV21-1	TRBJ1-1	.	.	TGTGCCAGCCCTGGGGCCCTCTCTGAAGCTTTCTTT	CASPGALSEAFF
TRBV27	TRBJ2-7	.	.	TGTGCCAGCAGTTTATCGACAGGGGTTAGCGGGAACTACGAGCAGTACTTC	CASSLSTGVSGNYEQYF
TRBV2	TRBJ2-3	.	.	TGTGCCAGCAGTGAGGGGGCCTTTACAGATACGCAGTATTTT	CASSEGAFTDTQYF
TRBV29-1	TRBJ2-5	.	TRBD2	TGCAGCGTTGCCGGACTAGCGGGAGCCTTGGGAGAGACCCAGTACTTC	CSVAGLAGALGETQYF
TRBV6-1	TRBJ1-2	few	.	TGTGCCAGCAGGATACCAGGGAGGAGGCATGGCTACACCTTC	CASRIPGRRHGYTF
TRBV9	TRBJ2-1	.	.	TGTGCCAGCAGCGTCGCTAACAATGAGCAGTTCTTC	CASSVANNEQFF
TRBV30	TRBJ1-6	.	TRBD1	TGTGCCTGGAGTGCGGACAGGGAAGCTGCACCCCTCCACTTT	CAWSADREAAPLHF
TRBV19	TRBJ2-7	.	.	TGTGCCAGTAGTATGTCAGCCCGGTACCTGTACGAGCAGTACTTC	CASSMSARYLYEQYF
TRBV2	TRBJ1-1	.	.	TGTGCCAGCAGTGTCGTTGACGCTTTCTTT	CASSVVDAFF
TRBV6-6	TRBJ1-1	.	.	TGTGCCAGCAGGCCGTATTTGACTGAAGCTTTCTTT	CASRPYLTEAFF